The next 31 T cell receptor beta chains were all read from a single sample in a study of T cells in tumors after PD-1 blockade. TCRdb keeps only in-frame clones here, not all; method: immunoSEQ multiplex PCR. In the table there are just under 65,000 clones, about 74% of which are singletons. The specimen was PBMCs, collected after anti-PD-1 treatment. The source of these receptors is a human donor with basal cell carcinoma.

The rearrangement uses TRBV5-6 and TRBJ2-5, with TRBD1 matching 10 bases. CDR1 is SGHDT and CDR2 is YYEEEE in the germline V gene. V lost 3 bases and J lost 4; bases outside the gene matches: 3. The CDR3 length is 14 residues. CDR3 in DNA: TGTGCCAGCAGCTCTGGACAGGGGGGAGAGACCCAGTACTTC. Its translation: CASSSGQGGETQYF.

This chain connects TRBV3-1 (or the pseudogene TRBV3-2) to TRBJ2-7; D is undetermined. Trimming stripped 0 bases from V and 2 bases from J, with 11 bases between. The V gene's germline CDR1 is LGHDT and CDR2 YNNKEL (reference sequence). This CDR3 comprises 15 residues. CDR3 residues: CASSQDYRVPYEQYF. The CDR3 DNA reads as TGTGCCAGCAGCCAAGATTATAGAGTCCCCTACGAGCAGTACTTC.

V usage is TRBV27 and J usage is TRBJ2-3, with D uncertain. V lost 1 base to trimming and J lost 2 bases, with 7 bases between them. In germline, CDR1 is MNHEY, CDR2 SMNVEV (reference sequence). This CDR3 contains 14 residues. The CDR3 bases are TGTGCCAGCAGTTTATACGGTCCCACAGATACGCAGTATTTT. It is translated as CASSLYGPTDTQYF.

The chain recombines TRBV14 with TRBJ2-3; D ambiguous. There are 15 residues in the CDR3. V was clipped by 1 base and J by 0 bases, with 8 bases between them. Germline values: CDR1 SGHDN, CDR2 FVKESK. The CDR3, as DNA: TGTGCCAGCAGCCAAGGAGCTCGGAGCACAGATACGCAGTATTTT. It is translated as CASSQGARSTDTQYF.

This clone has a handful of counts. This chain connects TRBV7-8 to TRBJ2-5, with D uncertain. The CDR3 loop spans 11 amino acids. Germline CDR1 and CDR2: SGHVS and FQNEAQ. V lost 5 bases and J 1 base, leaving 2 bases between the germline ends. CDR3 sequence (DNA): TGTGCCAGCAGCCCCCAAGAGACCCAGTACTTC. Encoded protein: CASSPQETQYF.

The V call is TRBV27, the J call TRBJ2-7, with TRBD1 as a possible D gene (5 bases). Per the germline V gene, CDR1 is MNHEY and CDR2 is SMNVEV (reference sequence). Trimming shortened V by 2 bases and J by 6 bases, and 8 bases separated the two germline ends. This CDR3 comprises 12 residues. The CDR3 nucleotides are TGTGCCAGCAGTTTAGCAGGGATCGAGCAGTACTTC. Amino acid sequence: CASSLAGIEQYF.

This chain joins TRBV27 and TRBJ1-1, with 11 bases that match TRBD1. CDR3 length equals 15 residues. The V segment lost 5 bases and the J segment 4 bases; nucleotides outside the gene matches: 6. Germline assignment: CDR1 MNHEY and CDR2 SMNVEV (reference sequence). The CDR3 DNA follows: TGTGCCAGCAGTACGCGGACAGGGGGCCCCACTGAAGCTTTCTTT. Protein sequence: CASSTRTGGPTEAFF.

The chain has TRBV28 and TRBJ1-1; D gene unclear. Looked up from germline, CDR1 is MDHEN and CDR2 is SYDVKM. V shed 6 bases and J shed 3 bases, with 8 bases lying between them. This CDR3 is built from 12 residues. CDR3 nucleotide sequence: TGTGCCAGCAGCTCTGTGGACACTGAAGCTTTCTTT. Amino acid sequence: CASSSVDTEAFF.

The chain has TRBV5-1 and TRBJ1-3; D may be TRBD1 (5 bases). V shed 6 bases and J shed 0 bases, with 10 bases lying between them. Germline V CDR1 and CDR2: SGHRS, YFSETQ. The CDR3 contains 14 residues. DNA of the CDR3: TGCGCCAGCACCCCAGGGATCTCTGGAAACACCATATATTTT. Translation gives CASTPGISGNTIYF.

The CDR3 DNA is TGTGCCAGCAGCTGGCTAGCAGACTACGAGCAGTACTTC. Translating it yields CASSWLADYEQYF. This sequence joins TRBV7-8 and TRBJ2-7, with D possibly TRBD2 on 5 matching bases. Trimming took off 4 bases at V and 3 bases at J, with 10 bases between the two ends. CDR1 SGHVS and CDR2 FQNEAQ come from the germline V gene. The CDR3 loop spans 13 amino acids.

The chain is built from TRBV15 and TRBJ2-1, with D maybe TRBD2 (5 bases). This CDR3 spans 15 amino acids. In germline, CDR1 is LNHNV, CDR2 YYDKDF (reference sequence). V dropped 0 bases and J dropped 6 bases, with 12 bases sitting between them. The CDR3 nucleotides read TGTGCCACCAGCAGAGATATTGGGGAGTTCAATGAGCAGTTCTTC. Its translation is CATSRDIGEFNEQFF.

This rearrangement joins TRBV5-1 to TRBJ2-5; a possible D gene is TRBD1 (8 bases). Germline V lookup: CDR1 SGHRS, CDR2 YFSETQ. V was shortened by 4 bases and J by 4 bases, with 17 bases between the two germline ends. This CDR3 is 15 amino acids long. The CDR3 region is CASSPNTGGVETQYF. The CDR3 DNA sequence: TGCGCCAGCAGCCCGAATACAGGGGGGGTAGAGACCCAGTACTTC.

The chain combines TRBV19 with TRBJ1-5, with D uncertain. The CDR3 spans 13 residues. V gave up 5 bases and J gave up 6 bases, with 11 bases separating them. The germline gives CDR1 LNHDA, CDR2 SQIVND (reference sequence). CDR3 bases: TGTGCCAGTAGTGGGAGGGCGGGTCAGCCCCAGCATTTT. Protein: CASSGRAGQPQHF. Full variable domain (rest looked up from reference TRBV19 and TRBJ1-5): DGGITQSPKYLFRKEGQNVTLSCEQNLNHDAMYWYRQDPGQGLRLIYYSQIVNDFQKGDIAEGYSVSREKKESFPLTVTSAQKNPTAFYLCASSGRAGQPQHFGDGTRLSIL.

The chain carries TRBV6-6 and TRBJ2-7, with a weak D call TRBD2 (7 bases). This CDR3 region has 16 residues. Germline CDR1 MNHNY, CDR2 SVGAGI (reference sequence). With 0 bases removed from V and 4 bases from J, the gap between germline ends came to 16 bases. CDR3 amino acids: CASSYSLGKGGYEQYF. The CDR3 DNA is TGTGCCAGCAGTTACTCGTTAGGCAAGGGGGGGTACGAGCAGTACTTC.

This clone was seen a handful of times. V usage is TRBV11-3 and J usage is TRBJ1-6, with TRBD1 as a possible D gene (5 bases). Looked up from germline, CDR1 is SGHNT and CDR2 is YENEEA. V lost 6 bases and J lost 0, with 24 bases in between. The CDR3 has 20 amino acids. The CDR3 DNA is TGTGCCAGCAGGCAAGGGAGGGGCCCCTTACACCGCTCCTATAATTCACCCCTCCACTTT. The encoded protein is CASRQGRGPLHRSYNSPLHF.

This clone has just a few counts. The chain links TRBV3-1 (or the pseudogene TRBV3-2) to TRBJ1-2; a possible D gene is TRBD1 (6 bases). V was cut by 4 bases and J by 2 bases, with 11 bases left in between. The CDR3 is 14 amino acids. The V gene's germline CDR1 is LGHDT and CDR2 YNNKEL (reference sequence). The DNA of the CDR3 is TGTGCCAGCAGCCTGCTGGACAGCAACTATGGCTACACCTTC. This codes for CASSLLDSNYGYTF.

V gene TRBV5-6 combines with J gene TRBJ2-5; 9 nucleotides agree with TRBD2. The CDR3 length is 16 residues. Trimming took 4 bases from V and 5 from J; bases not matched to a gene: 12. CDR1 and CDR2 (germline): SGHDT, YYEEEE. As DNA, the CDR3 is TGTGCCAGCAGCACGCCCCCGCGGGGGGGCTTTGAGACCCAGTACTTC. Its protein product is CASSTPPRGGFETQYF.

V and J are TRBV13 and TRBJ2-5, with D possibly TRBD2 on 6 matching bases. The CDR3 has 15 residues. Trimming took 3 bases from V and 5 from J, leaving 16 bases between them. Germline lookup yields CDR1 PRHDT and CDR2 FYEKMQ (reference sequence). The DNA for the CDR3 is TGTGCCAGCAGCTTCTTCGGGCGGGGAAGGGAGACCCAGTACTTC. Encoded protein: CASSFFGRGRETQYF.

This chain joins TRBV5-6 and TRBJ1-2; D ambiguous. The V and J ends lost 4 bases and 5 bases respectively, with 15 bases between them. The CDR3 consists of 14 residues. The germline V gene has CDR1 SGHDT and CDR2 YYEEEE. CDR3 in DNA: TGTGCCAGCAGCCAAAGTCAGAACAGATATGGCTACACCTTC. Its translation is CASSQSQNRYGYTF.

The rearrangement links TRBV7-9 to TRBJ2-7, with 7 bases identical to TRBD1. Unmatched junction bases numbered 8, after V lost 4 bases and J lost 2 bases. The CDR3 covers 15 residues. CDR1 and CDR2 from the germline V gene are SEHNR and FQNEAQ (reference sequence). CDR3 nucleotide sequence: TGTGCCAGCAGCTCCCGGGACAGCGTTCCCTACGAGCAGTACTTC. It encodes CASSSRDSVPYEQYF.

This chain joins TRBV2 and TRBJ2-2, with D possibly matching TRBD2 (7 bases). The CDR3 spans 17 residues. V dropped 4 bases and J dropped 2 bases, with 17 bases sitting between them. CDR1 and CDR2 (germline): SNHLY, FYNNEI. CDR3 nucleotide sequence: TGTGCCAGCAGTGTAGTAGCATGGGGGGGCAACACCGGGGAGCTGTTTTTT. It yields the protein CASSVVAWGGNTGELFF.

V gene TRBV6-5 combines with J gene TRBJ2-3; weak D call: TRBD1 (5 bases). Per the germline V gene, CDR1 is MNHEY and CDR2 is SVGAGI. Trimming took 2 bases from V and 3 from J, leaving 12 bases between them. There are 15 residues in the CDR3. The CDR3 DNA sequence: TGTGCCAGCAGTTACAAGGGGTGGAGAACAGATACGCAGTATTTT. This codes for CASSYKGWRTDTQYF.

J is TRBJ2-7 and V is TRBV3-1 (or the pseudogene TRBV3-2); tentative D call: TRBD2 (6 bases). Trimming took off 7 bases at V and 5 bases at J, with 15 bases between the two ends. Germline lookup yields CDR1 LGHDT and CDR2 YNNKEL (reference sequence). CDR3 size: 13 residues. CDR3 region: CASTGSGSDEQYF. The DNA of the CDR3 is TGTGCCAGCACGGGGAGCGGGTCGGACGAGCAGTACTTC.

V is TRBV29-1 and J is TRBJ2-1; 14 nucleotides line up with TRBD2. V lost 3 bases, J lost 10 bases, and 5 bases stayed unmatched. This CDR3 spans 14 amino acids. Germline values: CDR1 SQVTM, CDR2 ANQGSEA. CDR3 in DNA: TGCAGCGTTGACGGACTAGCGGGGGGTAGGGAGCAGTTCTTC. It yields the protein CSVDGLAGGREQFF.

The chain recombines TRBV30 with TRBJ1-6; 7 bases fit TRBD1. CDR1 and CDR2 from the germline V gene are GTSNPN and SVGIG (reference sequence). The CDR3 covers 15 residues. J gave up 6 bases and V 2 bases, and 7 bases lay outside the gene matches. The CDR3 DNA sequence: TGTGCCTGGAGTCCCCGACAGGGTTTTAATTCACCCCTCCACTTT. This translates into CAWSPRQGFNSPLHF.

The chain joins TRBV2 to TRBJ2-7; no reliable D call. Germline V gene sequence: CDR1 SNHLY, CDR2 FYNNEI. Trimming stripped 5 bases from V and 2 bases from J, with 13 bases between. The CDR3 is 14 amino acids. CDR3 in DNA: TGTGCCAGCAGTTCCTGGGCAGCAACCTACGAGCAGTACTTC. Translation gives CASSSWAATYEQYF.

CDR3 protein: CASGKSGGRTGELFF. CDR3 DNA sequence: TGTGCCAGTGGAAAATCGGGGGGGCGGACCGGGGAGCTGTTTTTT. The chain employs TRBV19 and TRBJ2-2; TRBD2 agrees at 8 bases. V lost 8 bases, J lost 5 bases, and 10 bases stayed unmatched. The CDR3 has 15 residues. CDR1 is LNHDA, CDR2 SQIVND, per germline (reference sequence).

The J gene is TRBJ2-7, the V gene TRBV28; TRBD1 agrees at 7 bases. The CDR3 covers 14 residues. V gave up 5 bases and J gave up 1 base; unmatched junction bases: 5. The germline CDR1 and CDR2 sequences are MDHEN and SYDVKM. CDR3 bases: TGTGCCAGCAGTGATCCGGGACAGTCCTACGAGCAGTACTTC. Translated: CASSDPGQSYEQYF.

CDR3 amino acids: CASSVAPEDRGHGYTF. CDR3 in DNA: TGTGCCAGCAGCGTAGCACCGGAGGACAGGGGGCATGGCTACACCTTC. The rearrangement joins TRBV9 to TRBJ1-2, with 11 bases fitting TRBD1. J gave up 6 bases and V 0 bases, and 7 bases lay outside the gene matches. CDR1 is SGDLS and CDR2 is YYNGEE in the germline V gene. This CDR3 is 16 amino acids long.

The V call is TRBV2, the J call TRBJ1-2, with 8 bases that match TRBD1. The V segment lost 6 bases and the J segment 0 bases; nucleotides outside the gene matches: 3. Germline V gene lookup returns CDR1 SNHLY and CDR2 FYNNEI. The CDR3 sequence is 14 residues long. This chain's CDR3 is CASSYRGTNYGYTF. In DNA form, the CDR3 reads TGTGCCAGCAGCTACAGGGGGACTAACTATGGCTACACCTTC. Based on the CDR3 plus reference TRBV2 and TRBJ1-2, the full variable domain is EPEVTQTPSHQVTQMGQEVILRCVPISNHLYFYWYRQILGQKVEFLVSFYNNEISEKSEIFDDQFSVERPDGSNFTLKIRSTKLEDSAMYFCASSYRGTNYGYTFGSGTRLTVV.

The chain combines TRBV3-1 (or the pseudogene TRBV3-2) with TRBJ2-1, with D tentatively TRBD2 (6 bases). CDR1 and CDR2 (germline): LGHDT, YNNKEL (reference sequence). Trimming took 3 bases from V and 1 from J, leaving 7 bases between them. This CDR3 region has 14 residues. The CDR3 nucleotides are TGTGCCAGCAGCCACGGGAGATCCTACAATGAGCAGTTCTTC. Encoded protein: CASSHGRSYNEQFF.